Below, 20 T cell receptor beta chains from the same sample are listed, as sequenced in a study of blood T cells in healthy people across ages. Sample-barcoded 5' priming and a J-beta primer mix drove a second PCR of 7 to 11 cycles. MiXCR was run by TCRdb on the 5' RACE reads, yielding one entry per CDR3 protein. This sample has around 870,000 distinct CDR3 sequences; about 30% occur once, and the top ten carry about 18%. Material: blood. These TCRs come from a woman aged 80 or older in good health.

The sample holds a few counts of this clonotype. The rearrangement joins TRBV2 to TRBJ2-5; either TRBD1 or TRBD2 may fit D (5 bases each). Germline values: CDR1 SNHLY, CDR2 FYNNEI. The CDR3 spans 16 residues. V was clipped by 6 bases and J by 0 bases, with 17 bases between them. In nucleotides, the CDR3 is TGTGCCAGCAGGCCCGGGGCAGGGTTGAACCAAGAGACCCAGTACTTC. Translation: CASRPGAGLNQETQYF.

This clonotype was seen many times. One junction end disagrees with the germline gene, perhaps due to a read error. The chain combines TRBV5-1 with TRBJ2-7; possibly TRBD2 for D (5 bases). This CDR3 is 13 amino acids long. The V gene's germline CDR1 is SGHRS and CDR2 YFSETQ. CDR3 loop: CASSLNPGYEQYF. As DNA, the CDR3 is TGTGCCAGCAGTTTAAATCCGGGATACGAGCAGTACTTC.

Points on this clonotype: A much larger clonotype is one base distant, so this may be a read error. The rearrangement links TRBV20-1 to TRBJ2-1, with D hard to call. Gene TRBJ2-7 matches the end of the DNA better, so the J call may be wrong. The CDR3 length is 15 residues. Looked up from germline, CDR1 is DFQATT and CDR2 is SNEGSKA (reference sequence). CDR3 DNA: TGCAGTGCTAGACCGATCCGGTCCGCTGTTAATGAGCAGTACTTC. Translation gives CSARPIRSAVNEQYF.

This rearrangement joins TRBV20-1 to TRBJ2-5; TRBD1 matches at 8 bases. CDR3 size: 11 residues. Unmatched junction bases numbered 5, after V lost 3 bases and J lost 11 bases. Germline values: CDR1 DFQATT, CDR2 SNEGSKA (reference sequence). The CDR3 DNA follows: TGCAGTGCTAGTTCGGACAGGGAGCAGTACTTC. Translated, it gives CSASSDREQYF.

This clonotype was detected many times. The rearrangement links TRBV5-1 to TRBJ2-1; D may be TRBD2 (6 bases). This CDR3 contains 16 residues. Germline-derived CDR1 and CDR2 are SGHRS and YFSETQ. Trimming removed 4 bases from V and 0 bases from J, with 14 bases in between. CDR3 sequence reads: CASSPGLQSSYNEQFF. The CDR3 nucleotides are TGCGCCAGCAGCCCCGGACTACAGAGCTCCTACAATGAGCAGTTCTTC.

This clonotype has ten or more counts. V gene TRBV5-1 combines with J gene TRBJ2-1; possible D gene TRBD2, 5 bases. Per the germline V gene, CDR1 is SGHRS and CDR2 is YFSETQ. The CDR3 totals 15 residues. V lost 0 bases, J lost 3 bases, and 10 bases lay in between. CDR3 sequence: CASSLVQGGYNEQFF. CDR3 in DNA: TGCGCCAGCAGCTTGGTTCAAGGAGGCTACAATGAGCAGTTCTTC.

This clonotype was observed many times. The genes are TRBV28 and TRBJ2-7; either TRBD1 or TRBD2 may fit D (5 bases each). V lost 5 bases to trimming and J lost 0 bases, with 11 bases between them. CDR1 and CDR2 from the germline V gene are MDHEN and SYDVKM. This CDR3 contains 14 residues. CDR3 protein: CASSRPGSSYEQYF. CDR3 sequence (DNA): TGTGCCAGCAGTCGTCCAGGGAGCTCCTACGAGCAGTACTTC.

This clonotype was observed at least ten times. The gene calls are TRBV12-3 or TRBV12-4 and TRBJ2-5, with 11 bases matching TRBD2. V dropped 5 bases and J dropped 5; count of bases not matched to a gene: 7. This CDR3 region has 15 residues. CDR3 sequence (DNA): TGTGCCAGCAGTAGTAGCGGGGGGGCCCTGGAGACCCAGTACTTC. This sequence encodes CASSSSGGALETQYF.

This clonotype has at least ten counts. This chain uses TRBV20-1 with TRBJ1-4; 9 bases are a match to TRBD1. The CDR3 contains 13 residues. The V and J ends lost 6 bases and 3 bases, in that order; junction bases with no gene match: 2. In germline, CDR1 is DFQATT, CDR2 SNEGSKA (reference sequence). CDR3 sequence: CSARQGANEKLFF. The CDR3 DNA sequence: TGCAGTGCCAGACAGGGGGCTAATGAAAAACTGTTTTTT.

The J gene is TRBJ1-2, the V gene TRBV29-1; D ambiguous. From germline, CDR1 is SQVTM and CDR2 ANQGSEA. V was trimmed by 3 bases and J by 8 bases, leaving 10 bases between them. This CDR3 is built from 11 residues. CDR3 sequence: CSVDMPGGYTF. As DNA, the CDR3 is TGCAGCGTTGACATGCCTGGGGGCTACACCTTC.

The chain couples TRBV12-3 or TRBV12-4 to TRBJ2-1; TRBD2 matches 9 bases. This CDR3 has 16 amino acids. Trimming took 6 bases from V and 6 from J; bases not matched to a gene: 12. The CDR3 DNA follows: TGTGCCAGCAGCTGGGCGGGGGGGGTCTCCGGCAATGAGCAGTTCTTC. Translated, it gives CASSWAGGVSGNEQFF.

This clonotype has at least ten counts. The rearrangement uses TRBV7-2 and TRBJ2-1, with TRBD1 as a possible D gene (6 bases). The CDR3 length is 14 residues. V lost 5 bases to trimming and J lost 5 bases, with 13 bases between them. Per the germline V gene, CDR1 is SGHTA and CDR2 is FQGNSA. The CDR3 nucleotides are TGTGCCAGCAGCGCACCCGGGACAAACAATGAGCAGTTCTTC. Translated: CASSAPGTNNEQFF.

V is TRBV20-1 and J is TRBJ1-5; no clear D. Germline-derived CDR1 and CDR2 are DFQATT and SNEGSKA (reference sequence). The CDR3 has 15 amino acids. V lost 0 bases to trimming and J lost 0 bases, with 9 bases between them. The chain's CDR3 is CSARDAGNSNQPQHF. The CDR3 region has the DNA TGCAGTGCTAGAGATGCAGGAAATAGCAATCAGCCCCAGCATTTT.

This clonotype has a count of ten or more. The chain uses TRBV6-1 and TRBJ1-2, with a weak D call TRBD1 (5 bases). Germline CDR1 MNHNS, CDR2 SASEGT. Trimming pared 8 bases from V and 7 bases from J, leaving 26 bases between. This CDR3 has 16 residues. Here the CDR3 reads CASALLSGQEGFGYTF. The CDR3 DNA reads TGTGCCAGCGCCCTACTCTCAGGGCAGGAGGGCTTTGGCTACACCTTC.

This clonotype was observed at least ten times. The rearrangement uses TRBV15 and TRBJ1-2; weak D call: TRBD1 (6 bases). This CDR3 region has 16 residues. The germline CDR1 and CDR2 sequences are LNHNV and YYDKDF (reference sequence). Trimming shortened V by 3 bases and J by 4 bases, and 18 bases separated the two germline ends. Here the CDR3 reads CATSRDLRDIRYGYTF. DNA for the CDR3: TGTGCCACCAGCAGGGATCTCCGGGACATTCGCTATGGCTACACCTTC.

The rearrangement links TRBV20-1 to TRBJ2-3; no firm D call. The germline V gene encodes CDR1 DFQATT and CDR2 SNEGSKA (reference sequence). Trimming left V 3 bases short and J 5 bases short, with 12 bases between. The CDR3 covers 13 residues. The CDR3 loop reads CSARPTTGDTQYF. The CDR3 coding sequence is TGCAGTGCTAGGCCTACTACGGGAGATACGCAGTATTTT.

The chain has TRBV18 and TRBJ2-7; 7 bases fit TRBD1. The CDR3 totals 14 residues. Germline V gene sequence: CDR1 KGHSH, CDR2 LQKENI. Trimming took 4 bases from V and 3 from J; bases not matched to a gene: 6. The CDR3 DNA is TGTGCCAGCTCACGGGGCAGGGGGTTCTACGAGCAGTACTTC. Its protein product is CASSRGRGFYEQYF.

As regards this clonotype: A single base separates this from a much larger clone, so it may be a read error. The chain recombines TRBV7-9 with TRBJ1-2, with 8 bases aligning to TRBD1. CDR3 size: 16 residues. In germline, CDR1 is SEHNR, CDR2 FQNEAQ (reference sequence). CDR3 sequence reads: CDSSETGALSNYGYTF. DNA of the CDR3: TGTGACAGCAGCGAGACAGGGGCGCTCTCTAACTATGGCTACACCTTC.

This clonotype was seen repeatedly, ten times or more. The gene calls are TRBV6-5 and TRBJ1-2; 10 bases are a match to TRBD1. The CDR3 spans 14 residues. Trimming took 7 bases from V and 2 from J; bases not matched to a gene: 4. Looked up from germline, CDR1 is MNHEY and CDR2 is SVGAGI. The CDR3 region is CASTKGQGNYGYTF. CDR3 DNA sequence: TGTGCCAGCACCAAGGGACAGGGGAACTATGGCTACACCTTC.

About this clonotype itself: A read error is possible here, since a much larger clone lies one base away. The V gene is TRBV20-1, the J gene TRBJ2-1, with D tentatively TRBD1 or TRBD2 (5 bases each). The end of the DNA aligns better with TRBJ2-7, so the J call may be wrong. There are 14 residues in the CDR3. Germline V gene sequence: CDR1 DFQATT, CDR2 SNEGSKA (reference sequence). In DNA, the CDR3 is TGCAGTGCTAGAACAGGAGGCTCCTACAATGAGCAGTACTTC. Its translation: CSARTGGSYNEQYF.